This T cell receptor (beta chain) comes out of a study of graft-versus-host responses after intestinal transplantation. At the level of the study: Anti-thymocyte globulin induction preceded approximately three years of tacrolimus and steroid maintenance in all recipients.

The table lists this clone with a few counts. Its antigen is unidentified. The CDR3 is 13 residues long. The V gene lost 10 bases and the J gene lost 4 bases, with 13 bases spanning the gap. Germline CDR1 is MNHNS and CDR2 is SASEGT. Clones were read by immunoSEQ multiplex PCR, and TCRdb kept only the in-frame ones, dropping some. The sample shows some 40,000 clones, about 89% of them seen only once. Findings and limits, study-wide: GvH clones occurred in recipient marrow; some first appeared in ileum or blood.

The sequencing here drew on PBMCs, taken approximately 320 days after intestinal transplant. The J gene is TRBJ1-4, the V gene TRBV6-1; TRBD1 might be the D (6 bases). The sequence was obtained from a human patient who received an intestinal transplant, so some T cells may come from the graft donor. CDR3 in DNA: TGTGCCACGAATACAGGGTTTAATGAAAAACTGTTTTTT. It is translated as CATNTGFNEKLFF.